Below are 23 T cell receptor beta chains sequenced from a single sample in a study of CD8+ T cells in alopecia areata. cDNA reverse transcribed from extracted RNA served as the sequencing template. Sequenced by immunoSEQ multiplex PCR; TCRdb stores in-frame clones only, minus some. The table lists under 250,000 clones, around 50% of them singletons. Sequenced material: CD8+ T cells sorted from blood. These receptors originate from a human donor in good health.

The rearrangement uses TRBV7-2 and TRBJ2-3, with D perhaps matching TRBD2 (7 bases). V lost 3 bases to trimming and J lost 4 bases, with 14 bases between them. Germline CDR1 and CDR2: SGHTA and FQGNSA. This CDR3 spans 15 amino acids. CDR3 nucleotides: TGTGCCAGCAGCTTTTCGGCGGGGGCCGCAGATACGCAGTATTTT. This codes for CASSFSAGAADTQYF.

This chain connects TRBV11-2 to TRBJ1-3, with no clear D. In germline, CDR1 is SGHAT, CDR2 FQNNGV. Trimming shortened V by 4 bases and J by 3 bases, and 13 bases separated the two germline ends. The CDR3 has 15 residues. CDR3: CASSSRSGGGNTIYF. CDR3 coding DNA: TGTGCCAGCAGCTCCCGTTCGGGAGGTGGAAACACCATATATTTT.

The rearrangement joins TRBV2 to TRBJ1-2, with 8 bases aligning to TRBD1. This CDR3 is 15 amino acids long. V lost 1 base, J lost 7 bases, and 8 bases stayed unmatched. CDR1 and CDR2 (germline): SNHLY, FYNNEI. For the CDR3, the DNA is TGTGCCAGCAGTGAAGGGGCAGGGGGCTTGTCTGGCTACACCTTC. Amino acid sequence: CASSEGAGGLSGYTF.

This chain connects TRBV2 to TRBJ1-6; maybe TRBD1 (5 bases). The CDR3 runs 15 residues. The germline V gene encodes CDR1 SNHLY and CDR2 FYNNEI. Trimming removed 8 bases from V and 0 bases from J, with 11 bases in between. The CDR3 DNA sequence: TGTGCCAGCTCTCCAGGGAGCTCCTATAATTCACCCCTCCACTTT. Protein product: CASSPGSSYNSPLHF.

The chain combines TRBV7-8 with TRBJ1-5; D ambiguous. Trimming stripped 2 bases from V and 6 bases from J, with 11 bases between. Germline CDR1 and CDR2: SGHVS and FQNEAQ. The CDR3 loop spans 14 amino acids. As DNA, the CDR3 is TGTGCCAGCAGCTTATTGGCAGGAGGTCAGCCCCAGCATTTT. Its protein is CASSLLAGGQPQHF.

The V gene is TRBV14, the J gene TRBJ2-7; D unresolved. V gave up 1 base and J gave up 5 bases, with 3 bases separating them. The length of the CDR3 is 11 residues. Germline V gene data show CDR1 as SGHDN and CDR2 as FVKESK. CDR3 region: CASSQVDEQYF. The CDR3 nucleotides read TGTGCCAGCAGCCAAGTGGACGAGCAGTACTTC.

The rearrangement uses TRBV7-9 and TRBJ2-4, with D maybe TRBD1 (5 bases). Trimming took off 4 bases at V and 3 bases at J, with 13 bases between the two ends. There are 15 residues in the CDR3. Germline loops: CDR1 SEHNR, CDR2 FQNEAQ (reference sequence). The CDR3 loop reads CASSSKDSVKNIQYF. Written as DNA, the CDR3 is TGTGCCAGCAGCTCGAAAGACAGTGTCAAAAACATTCAGTACTTC.

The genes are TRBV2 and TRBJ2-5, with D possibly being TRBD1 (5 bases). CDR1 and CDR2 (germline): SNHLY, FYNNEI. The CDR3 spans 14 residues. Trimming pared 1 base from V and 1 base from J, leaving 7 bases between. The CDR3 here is CASSEGGPQETQYF. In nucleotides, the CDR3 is TGTGCCAGCAGTGAAGGGGGCCCCCAAGAGACCCAGTACTTC.

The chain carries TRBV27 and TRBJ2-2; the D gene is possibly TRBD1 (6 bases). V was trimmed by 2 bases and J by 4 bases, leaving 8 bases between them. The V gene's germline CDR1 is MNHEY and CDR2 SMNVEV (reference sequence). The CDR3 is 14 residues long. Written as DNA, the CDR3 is TGTGCCAGCAGTTTAGGACAGCTCACCGGGGAGCTGTTTTTT. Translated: CASSLGQLTGELFF.

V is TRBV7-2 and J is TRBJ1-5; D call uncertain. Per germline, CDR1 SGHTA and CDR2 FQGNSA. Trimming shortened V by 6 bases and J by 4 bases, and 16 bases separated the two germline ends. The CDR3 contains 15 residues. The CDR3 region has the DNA TGTGCCAGCAGACAGACATCCCAAGGGAATCAGCCCCAGCATTTT. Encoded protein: CASRQTSQGNQPQHF. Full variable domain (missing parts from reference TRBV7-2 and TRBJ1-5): GAGVSQSPSNKVTEKGKDVELRCDPISGHTALYWYRQSLGQGLEFLIYFQGNSAPDKSGLPSDRFSAERTGGSVSTLTIQRTQQEDSAVYLCASRQTSQGNQPQHFGDGTRLSIL.

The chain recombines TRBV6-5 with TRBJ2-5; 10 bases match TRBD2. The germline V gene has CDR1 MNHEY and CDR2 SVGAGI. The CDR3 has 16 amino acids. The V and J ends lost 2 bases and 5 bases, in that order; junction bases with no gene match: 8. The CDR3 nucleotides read TGTGCCAGCAGTTACAGCGAGCGGGGGGGCTATGAGACCCAGTACTTC. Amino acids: CASSYSERGGYETQYF.

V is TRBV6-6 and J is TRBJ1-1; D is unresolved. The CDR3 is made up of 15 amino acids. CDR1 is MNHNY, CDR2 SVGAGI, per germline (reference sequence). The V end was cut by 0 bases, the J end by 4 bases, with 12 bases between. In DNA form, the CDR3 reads TGTGCCAGCAGTTACTCGAAAAACGGGAGCACTGAAGCTTTCTTT. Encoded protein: CASSYSKNGSTEAFF.

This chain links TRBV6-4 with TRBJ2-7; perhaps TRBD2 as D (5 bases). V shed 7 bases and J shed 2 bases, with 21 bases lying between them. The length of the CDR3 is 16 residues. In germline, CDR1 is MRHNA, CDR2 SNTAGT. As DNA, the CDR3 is TGTGCCAGCACCGAGGGCGAGTTGTGGGATGCCTACGAGCAGTACTTC. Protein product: CASTEGELWDAYEQYF.

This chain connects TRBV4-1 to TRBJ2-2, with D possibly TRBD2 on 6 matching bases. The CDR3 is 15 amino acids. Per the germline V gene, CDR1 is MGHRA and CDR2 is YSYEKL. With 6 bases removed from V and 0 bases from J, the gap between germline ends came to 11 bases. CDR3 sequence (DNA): TGCGCCAGCAGGTTAAGGGAGGCGAACACCGGGGAGCTGTTTTTT. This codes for CASRLREANTGELFF.

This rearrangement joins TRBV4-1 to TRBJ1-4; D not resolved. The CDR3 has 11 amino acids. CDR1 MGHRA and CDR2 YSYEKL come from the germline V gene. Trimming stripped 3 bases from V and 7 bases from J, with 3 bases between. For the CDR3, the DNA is TGCGCCAGCAGCCAGCGTGAAAAACTGTTTTTT. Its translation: CASSQREKLFF.

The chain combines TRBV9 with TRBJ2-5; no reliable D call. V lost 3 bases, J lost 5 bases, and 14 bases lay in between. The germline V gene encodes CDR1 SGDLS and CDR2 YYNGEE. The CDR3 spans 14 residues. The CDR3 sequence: CASSDNRGVETQYF. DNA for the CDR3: TGTGCCAGCAGCGACAATCGTGGGGTGGAGACCCAGTACTTC.

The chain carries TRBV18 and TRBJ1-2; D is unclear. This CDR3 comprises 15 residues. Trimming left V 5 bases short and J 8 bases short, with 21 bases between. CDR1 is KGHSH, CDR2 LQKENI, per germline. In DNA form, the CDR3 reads TGTGCCAGCTCAGAGGCCGGGATTACACGTGGGGGCTACACCTTC. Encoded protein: CASSEAGITRGGYTF.

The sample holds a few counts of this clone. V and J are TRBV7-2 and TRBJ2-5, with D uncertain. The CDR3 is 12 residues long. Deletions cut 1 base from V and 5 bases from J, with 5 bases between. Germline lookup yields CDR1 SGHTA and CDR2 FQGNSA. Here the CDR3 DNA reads TGTGCCAGCAGCTTAGTTTCGGAGACCCAGTACTTC. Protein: CASSLVSETQYF. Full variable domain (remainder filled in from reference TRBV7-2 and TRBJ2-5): GAGVSQSPSNKVTEKGKDVELRCDPISGHTALYWYRQSLGQGLEFLIYFQGNSAPDKSGLPSDRFSAERTGGSVSTLTIQRTQQEDSAVYLCASSLVSETQYFGPGTRLLVL.

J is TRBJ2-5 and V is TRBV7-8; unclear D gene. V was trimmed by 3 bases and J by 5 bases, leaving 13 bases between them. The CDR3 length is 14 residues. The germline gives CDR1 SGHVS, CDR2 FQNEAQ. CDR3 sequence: CASSFPPETETQYF. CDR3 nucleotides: TGTGCCAGCAGCTTCCCTCCCGAGACCGAGACCCAGTACTTC.

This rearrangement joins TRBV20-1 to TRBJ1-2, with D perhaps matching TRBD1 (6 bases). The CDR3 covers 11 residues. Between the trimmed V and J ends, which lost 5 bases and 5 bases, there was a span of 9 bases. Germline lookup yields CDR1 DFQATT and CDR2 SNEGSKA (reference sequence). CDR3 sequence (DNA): TGCAGTGCTGAAGGGGGGTATGGCTACACCTTC. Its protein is CSAEGGYGYTF.

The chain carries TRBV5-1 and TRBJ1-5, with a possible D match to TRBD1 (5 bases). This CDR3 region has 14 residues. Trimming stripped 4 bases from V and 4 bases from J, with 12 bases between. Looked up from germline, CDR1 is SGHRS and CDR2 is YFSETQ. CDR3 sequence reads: CASSPGLSNQPQHF. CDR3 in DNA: TGCGCCAGCAGCCCGGGACTATCTAATCAGCCCCAGCATTTT.

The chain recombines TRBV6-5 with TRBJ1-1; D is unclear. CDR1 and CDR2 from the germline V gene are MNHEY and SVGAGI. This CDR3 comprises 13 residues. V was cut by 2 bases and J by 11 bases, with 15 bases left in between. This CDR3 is CASSYNPGIGAFF. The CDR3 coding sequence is TGTGCCAGCAGTTACAATCCGGGAATCGGGGCTTTCTTT.

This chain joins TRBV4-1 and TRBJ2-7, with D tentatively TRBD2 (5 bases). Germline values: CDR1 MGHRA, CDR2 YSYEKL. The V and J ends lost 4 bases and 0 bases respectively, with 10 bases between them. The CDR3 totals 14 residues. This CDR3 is CASSLGGGSYEQYF. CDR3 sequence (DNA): TGCGCCAGCAGCCTAGGAGGCGGCTCCTACGAGCAGTACTTC.